The 24 T cell receptor beta chains presented below share a single source sample, sequenced in a study of shared clonotypes between healthy human individuals (dated by TCRdb to between 2020 and 2021). The library was prepared using the immunoSEQ multiplex PCR assay. Held by TCRdb, this immuneACCESS table contains in-frame sequences only and omits some clones. Under half of the omission traces to an unresolved V gene where checked; the cause of the rest is unknown. Recorded for this sample are millions of clones; 85% to 95% of them occurred a single time. The ten largest clonotypes hold about 0.13% of the sample. The sample comprised naive CD4+ T cells sorted from blood. The intended sense of this specimen's cell subset or site label: CD45RA+ positively selected. The source of these receptors is a man younger than 35 in good health.

This CDR3 is CASRPHVNPIMNTEAFF. DNA for the CDR3: TGTGCCAGCAGGCCCCACGTTAACCCAATTATGAACACTGAAGCTTTCTTT. The chain is built from TRBV25-1 and TRBJ1-1; D not certain. V shed 6 bases and J shed 0 bases, with 20 bases lying between them. There are 17 residues in the CDR3. Germline V gene lookup returns CDR1 MGHDK and CDR2 SYGVNS.

The rearrangement joins TRBV15 to TRBJ2-1; D uncertain. The CDR3 loop spans 15 amino acids. Germline V gives CDR1 LNHNV, CDR2 YYDKDF (reference sequence). Trimming removed 1 base from V and 4 bases from J, with 11 bases in between. The CDR3 here is CATSRGEAPYNEQFF. Written as DNA, the CDR3 is TGTGCCACCAGCAGAGGTGAGGCTCCATACAATGAGCAGTTCTTC.

V is TRBV4-1 and J is TRBJ2-5, with 9 bases matching TRBD2. The junction had 8 bases not matched to a gene; V was cut back by 1 base and J by 5 bases. Germline CDR1 and CDR2: MGHRA and YSYEKL. This CDR3 comprises 16 residues. The CDR3 DNA reads as TGCGCCAGCAGCCAAGTTATTAGCGGGGGCCGGGAGACCCAGTACTTC. This translates into CASSQVISGGRETQYF.

This chain uses TRBV30 with TRBJ2-3, with TRBD1 matching over 8 bases. Trimming cost V 0 bases and J 2 bases; bases outside gene matches: 7. The CDR3 contains 16 residues. Germline V gene data show CDR1 as GTSNPN and CDR2 as SVGIG (reference sequence). CDR3 sequence reads: CAWSVQGRGPTDTQYF. The DNA for the CDR3 is TGTGCCTGGAGTGTACAAGGCAGGGGGCCCACAGATACGCAGTATTTT.

The chain employs TRBV7-9 and TRBJ1-1, with D possibly matching TRBD1 (6 bases). Germline V gene lookup returns CDR1 SEHNR and CDR2 FQNEAQ (reference sequence). The CDR3 has 17 residues. V lost 4 bases to trimming and J lost 4 bases, with 22 bases between them. The CDR3 loop is CASSSSGGPTRGTEAFF. In nucleotides, the CDR3 is TGTGCCAGCAGCTCCTCGGGGGGCCCGACGAGGGGCACTGAAGCTTTCTTT.

The chain carries TRBV10-2 and TRBJ2-7, with 8 nucleotides matching TRBD2. CDR1 and CDR2 from the germline V gene are WSHSY and SAAADI. The CDR3 is made up of 15 amino acids. V shed 7 bases and J 5 bases; nucleotides not matched to a gene: 13. The CDR3 spells CASKAPGAGGNEQYF. CDR3 DNA sequence: TGCGCCAGCAAGGCCCCCGGGGCGGGAGGCAACGAGCAGTACTTC.

The rearrangement links TRBV2 to TRBJ2-1; perhaps TRBD1 as D (5 bases). V dropped 5 bases and J dropped 1 base, with 12 bases sitting between them. Germline V CDR1 and CDR2: SNHLY, FYNNEI. CDR3 length equals 15 residues. In nucleotides, the CDR3 is TGTGCCAGCAGTAGTGTGGGGCTTTCCTACAATGAGCAGTTCTTC. Its protein is CASSSVGLSYNEQFF.

The gene calls are TRBV19 and TRBJ1-2, with D possibly TRBD1 on 5 matching bases. The CDR3 length is 13 residues. The germline gives CDR1 LNHDA, CDR2 SQIVND (reference sequence). The V end was cut by 7 bases, the J end by 0 bases, with 9 bases between. CDR3 nucleotide sequence: TGTGCCAGTAAACTGACAGCTAACTATGGCTACACCTTC. Translating it yields CASKLTANYGYTF.

This chain connects TRBV29-1 to TRBJ2-3, with 9 bases lining up with TRBD2. J was trimmed by 4 bases and V by 3 bases; bases with no gene match: 8. This CDR3 has 15 residues. Germline V gene lookup returns CDR1 SQVTM and CDR2 ANQGSEA. The CDR3 sequence is CSVERSGSDSDTQYF. CDR3 DNA sequence: TGCAGCGTTGAGCGTAGCGGGAGTGACTCAGATACGCAGTATTTT.

V usage is TRBV5-4 and J usage is TRBJ2-5; TRBD1 might be the D (6 bases). Between the trimmed V and J ends, which lost 0 bases and 2 bases, there was a span of 11 bases. CDR3 size: 15 residues. From germline, CDR1 is SGHNT and CDR2 YYREEE (reference sequence). The chain's CDR3 is CASSLGGGTQETQYF. Here the CDR3 DNA reads TGTGCCAGCAGCTTGGGAGGGGGTACTCAAGAGACCCAGTACTTC.

The gene calls are TRBV27 and TRBJ2-5; 14 nucleotides agree with TRBD2. The CDR3 covers 18 residues. Germline CDR1 MNHEY, CDR2 SMNVEV (reference sequence). The V gene end was trimmed by 3 bases and the J gene end by 7 bases; junction bases not matched to a gene: 13. For the CDR3, the DNA is TGTGCCAGCAGTTTGCCCCGAATGACTAGCGGGGGGGCTCTGACCCAGTACTTC. It is translated as CASSLPRMTSGGALTQYF.

This CDR3 is CASSPYPLAVGQETQYF. In nucleotides, the CDR3 is TGTGCCAGCAGTCCTTACCCGCTAGCGGTGGGGCAAGAGACCCAGTACTTC. V is TRBV6-4 and J is TRBJ2-5; 7 nucleotides match TRBD2. V dropped 5 bases and J dropped 2; count of bases not matched to a gene: 14. The germline V gene has CDR1 MRHNA and CDR2 SNTAGT. The CDR3 has 17 residues.

This chain uses TRBV10-1 with TRBJ1-1; the D gene is possibly TRBD1 (5 bases). The CDR3 length is 14 residues. The V gene's germline CDR1 is WNHNN and CDR2 SYGVQD (reference sequence). V was clipped by 3 bases and J by 7 bases, with 15 bases between them. For the CDR3, the DNA is TGCGCCAGCAGTGATTCGGGGACGGATAATGAAGCTTTCTTT. Translation: CASSDSGTDNEAFF.

This clone has just one count. J is TRBJ1-4 and V is TRBV5-1, with 7 bases fitting TRBD1. The CDR3 runs to 15 residues. With V trimmed by 5 bases and J by 7 bases, 11 bases remained unmatched. The germline CDR1 and CDR2 sequences are SGHRS and YFSETQ. CDR3 sequence: CASRRQGGVGEKLFF. CDR3 nucleotide sequence: TGCGCCAGCAGACGACAGGGAGGTGTGGGTGAAAAACTGTTTTTT.

About this clone itself: In the same sample, other DNA sequences code for this CDR3. The chain combines TRBV6-5 with TRBJ1-2, with TRBD1 matching over 9 bases. Germline assignment: CDR1 MNHEY and CDR2 SVGAGI. This CDR3 contains 14 residues. V was pared by 6 bases and J by 2 bases, with 4 bases of the junction left unmatched. CDR3 region: CASSLGQGNYGYTF. In DNA form, the CDR3 reads TGTGCCAGCAGCCTTGGACAGGGGAACTATGGCTACACCTTC.

A word on this clone: The same CDR3 also results from other DNA sequences found in this sample. The chain uses TRBV2 and TRBJ1-5; D remains ambiguous. The CDR3 runs 13 residues. V lost 6 bases to trimming and J lost 2 bases, with 8 bases between them. CDR1 is SNHLY and CDR2 is FYNNEI in the germline V gene. This CDR3 is CASRGFGNQPQHF. In nucleotides, the CDR3 is TGTGCCAGCAGGGGCTTCGGCAATCAGCCCCAGCATTTT.

The chain has TRBV29-1 and TRBJ2-1; possible D gene TRBD2, 5 bases. The V end lost 3 bases, the J end lost 12 bases, and 15 bases lay between the germline ends. Germline V gives CDR1 SQVTM, CDR2 ANQGSEA. The CDR3 is 12 residues long. This CDR3 is CSVDVELSGQFF. CDR3 sequence (DNA): TGCAGCGTTGATGTGGAGCTGAGCGGGCAGTTCTTC.

The V and J genes are TRBV5-1 and TRBJ2-1; D gene uncertain. Looked up from germline, CDR1 is SGHRS and CDR2 is YFSETQ. Trimming shortened V by 6 bases and J by 3 bases, and 25 bases separated the two germline ends. The CDR3 sequence is 18 residues long. The CDR3 DNA reads TGCGCCAGCAAGGACCCGGAAATGAGTCTACAGTTCTACAATGAGCAGTTCTTC. The encoded protein is CASKDPEMSLQFYNEQFF.

In the case of this clone: The sample holds other DNA sequences that translate to the same CDR3. The J gene is TRBJ1-4, the V gene TRBV2; TRBD1 is a possible D gene (6 bases). Trimming removed 0 bases at V and 3 bases at J, with 8 bases between. Germline assignment: CDR1 SNHLY and CDR2 FYNNEI. The CDR3 contains 15 residues. The CDR3 protein is CASSEAGGPNEKLFF. The CDR3 bases are TGTGCCAGCAGTGAAGCAGGGGGGCCTAATGAAAAACTGTTTTTT.

V usage is TRBV5-4 and J usage is TRBJ1-6; D call uncertain. The CDR3 loop spans 12 amino acids. The germline V gene has CDR1 SGHNT and CDR2 YYREEE (reference sequence). The germline V and J ends were trimmed by 0 bases and 11 bases, with 6 bases remaining between them. The CDR3 here is CASSLDGTPLHF. DNA for the CDR3: TGTGCCAGCAGCTTGGATGGTACACCCCTCCACTTT.

This chain links TRBV5-4 with TRBJ2-1; 8 positions agree with TRBD2. Trimming took 4 bases from V and 3 from J; bases not matched to a gene: 6. This CDR3 has 15 amino acids. Germline V lookup: CDR1 SGHNT, CDR2 YYREEE (reference sequence). The CDR3 region has the DNA TGTGCCAGCAGCCCTAGTCGGGGGGGCTACAATGAGCAGTTCTTC. This translates into CASSPSRGGYNEQFF.

The chain carries TRBV30 and TRBJ1-1; no reliable D call. The V end was cut by 3 bases, the J end by 5 bases, with 13 bases between. Germline V lookup: CDR1 GTSNPN, CDR2 SVGIG (reference sequence). This CDR3 is built from 13 residues. The CDR3 nucleotides are TGTGCCTGGAGACAACGGGTTTGGACTGAAGCTTTCTTT. Protein sequence: CAWRQRVWTEAFF.

This rearrangement joins TRBV7-9 to TRBJ2-1, with D perhaps matching TRBD1 (6 bases). CDR3 length: 19 amino acids. Germline V CDR1 and CDR2: SEHNR, FQNEAQ (reference sequence). V was shortened by 2 bases and J by 0 bases, with 20 bases between the two germline ends. The CDR3 spells CASSLRGLGRKDSYNEQFF. DNA of the CDR3: TGTGCCAGCAGCTTAAGGGGGTTAGGGAGAAAGGACTCCTACAATGAGCAGTTCTTC.

CDR3 sequence: CATSGTSGSNPYEQYF. The CDR3 DNA reads TGTGCCACCAGCGGAACAAGCGGGAGTAACCCCTACGAGCAGTACTTC. The V gene is TRBV15, the J gene TRBJ2-7, with 8 positions matching TRBD2. The CDR3 is 16 residues long. The trim removed 5 bases at V and 2 bases at J, leaving 11 bases unmatched. Germline loops: CDR1 LNHNV, CDR2 YYDKDF (reference sequence).